A selection of T cell receptor beta chains follows, all from one sample in a study of blood T cell repertoires in COVID-19. The table came from immunoSEQ multiplex PCR; TCRdb's copy has only in-frame clones and leaves some out. The data hold some 250,000 clones, with approximately 80% observed a single time. Input material: peripheral blood. The receptor set was obtained from a woman aged 55-75 years with active or convalescent COVID-19. Each CDR3 is given with its conserved first and last residue. The order of the fields is V gene, clone size, J gene, D gene, CDR3 protein, CDR3 DNA. D genes are given only for firm matches. A clone size is listed for some rows: how often the clone was seen (once, few, many), or a class if it is expanded.

V: TRBV4-2
size: few
J: TRBJ2-7
D: TRBD1
CDR3: CASSSPTGVEQYF
DNA: TGTGCCAGCAGCTCGCCCACAGGGGTCGAGCAGTACTTC

V: TRBV5-1
size: .
J: TRBJ2-1
D: TRBD2
CDR3: CASSLLGGAGNEQFF
DNA: TGCGCCAGCAGCTTGCTCGGGGGGGCTGGCAATGAGCAGTTCTTC

V: TRBV19
size: .
J: TRBJ1-1
D: .
CDR3: CASNGGQNTEAFF
DNA: TGTGCCAGTAACGGGGGGCAGAACACTGAAGCTTTCTTT

V: TRBV7-9
size: .
J: TRBJ1-3
D: .
CDR3: CASSRDGSSGNTIYF
DNA: TGTGCCAGCAGCCGGGACGGGAGCTCTGGAAACACCATATATTTT

V: TRBV2
size: .
J: TRBJ1-1
D: .
CDR3: CATQGLTEAFF
DNA: TGTGCCACCCAGGGGTTGACTGAAGCTTTCTTT

V: TRBV27
size: once
J: TRBJ2-2
D: .
CDR3: CASSGRGDDGELFF
DNA: TGTGCCAGCAGCGGCCGGGGAGATGACGGGGAGCTGTTTTTT

V: TRBV9
size: .
J: TRBJ1-2
D: .
CDR3: CASSEGGRGGYTF
DNA: TGTGCCAGCAGCGAGGGTGGGCGGGGTGGCTACACCTTC

V: TRBV21-1
size: .
J: TRBJ2-3
D: .
CDR3: CASSLRVSETATDTQYF
DNA: TGTGCCAGCAGCCTCCGGGTCAGCGAGACAGCAACAGATACGCAGTATTTT

V: TRBV9
size: few
J: TRBJ2-6
D: .
CDR3: CASSSTPGDGANVLTF
DNA: TGTGCCAGCAGCTCTACCCCGGGGGACGGGGCCAACGTCCTGACTTTC

V: TRBV30
size: .
J: TRBJ1-1
D: .
CDR3: CAWIPQGNTEAFF
DNA: TGTGCCTGGATCCCACAGGGTAACACTGAAGCTTTCTTT

V: TRBV7-3
size: many
J: TRBJ2-5
D: TRBD2
CDR3: CASSLRALAGGRQETQYF
DNA: TGTGCCAGCAGCTTAAGGGCACTAGCGGGGGGAAGGCAAGAGACCCAGTACTTC

V: TRBV5-4
size: .
J: TRBJ1-5
D: .
CDR3: CASSLGGRGEPQPQHF
DNA: TGTGCCAGCAGCTTGGGAGGCAGGGGAGAACCTCAGCCCCAGCATTTT

V: TRBV4-3
size: .
J: TRBJ2-7
D: .
CDR3: CASSQAVEYEQYF
DNA: TGCGCCAGCAGCCAGGCGGTGGAATACGAGCAGTACTTC

V: TRBV4-3
size: once
J: TRBJ2-3
D: .
CDR3: CASSQDGRAGRATDTQYF
DNA: TGCGCCAGCAGCCAAGACGGGAGAGCAGGTAGAGCCACAGATACGCAGTATTTT

V: TRBV19
size: .
J: TRBJ2-5
D: TRBD2
CDR3: CASSRGGFKETQYF
DNA: TGTGCCAGTAGTCGGGGGGGGTTTAAGGAGACCCAGTACTTC

V: TRBV7-6
size: .
J: TRBJ1-4
D: .
CDR3: CASSPFPRGRNEKLFF
DNA: TGTGCCAGCAGCCCGTTCCCCCGGGGAAGGAATGAAAAACTGTTTTTT

V: TRBV3-1/TRBV3-2
size: .
J: TRBJ1-1
D: .
CDR3: CASSHPDRPNTEAFF
DNA: TGTGCCAGCAGCCATCCAGACAGACCAAACACTGAAGCTTTCTTT

V: TRBV29-1
size: .
J: TRBJ2-7
D: .
CDR3: CSVLLRDYEQYF
DNA: TGCAGCGTTCTCCTCAGGGACTACGAGCAGTACTTC

V: TRBV7-9
size: .
J: TRBJ1-2
D: TRBD1
CDR3: CASSRGTGGDGYTF
DNA: TGTGCCAGCAGCCGAGGGACAGGGGGGGATGGCTACACCTTC

V: TRBV27
size: .
J: TRBJ2-5
D: .
CDR3: CASSLWQGYQETQYF
DNA: TGTGCCAGCAGTTTATGGCAGGGTTACCAAGAGACCCAGTACTTC

V: TRBV3-1/TRBV3-2
size: .
J: TRBJ1-2
D: .
CDR3: CAASRGQGGDGYTF
DNA: TGTGCGGCTTCCCGGGGGCAGGGAGGGGATGGCTACACCTTC

V: TRBV6-5
size: .
J: TRBJ2-5
D: TRBD1
CDR3: CASSYEGALQETQYF
DNA: TGTGCCAGCAGTTACGAGGGGGCCCTCCAAGAGACCCAGTACTTC

V: TRBV6-2/TRBV6-3
size: few
J: TRBJ2-1
D: TRBD2
CDR3: CASSYSSASGYNEQFF
DNA: TGTGCCAGCAGTTACTCGTCGGCTAGCGGCTACAATGAGCAGTTCTTC

V: TRBV1
size: few
J: TRBJ2-7
D: .
CDR3: CTSSQAERGASSYEQYF
DNA: TGCACCAGCAGCCAAGCCGAGCGGGGGGCGAGCTCCTACGAGCAGTACTTC

V: TRBV25-1
size: once
J: TRBJ2-7
D: .
CDR3: CASSEYGAGADTYEQYF
DNA: TGTGCCAGCAGTGAATATGGGGCAGGGGCTGATACCTACGAGCAGTACTTC

V: TRBV7-8
size: .
J: TRBJ2-7
D: .
CDR3: CASSLGDWEEQYF
DNA: TGTGCCAGCAGCTTAGGGGATTGGGAGGAGCAGTACTTC

V: TRBV9
size: few
J: TRBJ1-1
D: TRBD1
CDR3: CASSVESPGQVNTEAFF
DNA: TGTGCCAGCAGCGTAGAATCCCCTGGACAGGTTAACACTGAAGCTTTCTTT

V: TRBV27
size: .
J: TRBJ2-4
D: TRBD1
CDR3: CASSLAGQVNIQYF
DNA: TGTGCCAGCAGTTTAGCAGGACAGGTCAACATTCAGTACTTC

V: TRBV7-2
size: few
J: TRBJ1-3
D: .
CDR3: CASSPTRGWGINTIYF
DNA: TGTGCCAGCAGCCCAACTAGGGGGTGGGGGATAAACACCATATATTTT

V: TRBV4-2
size: once
J: TRBJ2-1
D: TRBD2
CDR3: CASSQDIPGGSYNEQFF
DNA: TGTGCCAGCAGCCAAGATATCCCGGGGGGCTCCTACAATGAGCAGTTCTTC

V: TRBV3-1/TRBV3-2
size: few
J: TRBJ2-2
D: TRBD2
CDR3: CASSHAGRGGHVTGELFF
DNA: TGTGCCAGCAGCCATGCAGGACGGGGGGGCCACGTCACCGGGGAGCTGTTTTTT

V: TRBV5-1
size: .
J: TRBJ2-3
D: TRBD2
CDR3: CASSAGEGFTDTQYF
DNA: TGCGCCAGCAGCGCCGGGGAGGGCTTCACAGATACGCAGTATTTT

V: TRBV6-2/TRBV6-3
size: once
J: TRBJ2-5
D: TRBD1
CDR3: CASSFRTGGAETQYF
DNA: TGTGCCAGCAGTTTTAGGACAGGGGGCGCCGAGACCCAGTACTTC

V: TRBV4-2
size: once
J: TRBJ2-5
D: TRBD2
CDR3: CASSSAVRASGDQETQYF
DNA: TGTGCCAGCAGCTCGGCTGTGAGGGCTAGCGGAGACCAAGAGACCCAGTACTTC

V: TRBV11-2
size: .
J: TRBJ1-1
D: TRBD1
CDR3: CASSFRGRGTEAFF
DNA: TGTGCCAGCAGCTTTAGGGGGCGCGGTACTGAAGCTTTCTTT

V: TRBV18
size: .
J: TRBJ1-1
D: .
CDR3: CASSPKTANTEAFF
DNA: TGTGCCAGCTCACCAAAGACTGCGAACACTGAAGCTTTCTTT

V: TRBV5-1
size: .
J: TRBJ1-2
D: .
CDR3: CASSLEGTRAGSF
DNA: TGCGCCAGCAGCTTGGAGGGGACTCGGGCGGGTAGTTTC

V: TRBV10-2
size: .
J: TRBJ1-4
D: .
CDR3: CASSESREELFF
DNA: TGCGCCAGCAGTGAGTCAAGGGAGGAACTGTTTTTT

V: TRBV5-3
size: .
J: TRBJ1-2
D: .
CDR3: CARSFWGVGGYTF
DNA: TGTGCCAGAAGCTTCTGGGGGGTCGGAGGCTACACCTTC

V: TRBV3-1/TRBV3-2
size: .
J: TRBJ1-5
D: TRBD1
CDR3: CASRQTGNQPQHF
DNA: TGTGCCAGCAGGCAGACAGGGAATCAGCCCCAGCATTTT

V: TRBV7-2
size: once
J: TRBJ2-5
D: .
CDR3: CASSQDPRRGLGETQYF
DNA: TGTGCCAGCAGCCAAGACCCTCGGAGGGGCCTAGGGGAGACCCAGTACTTC

V: TRBV29-1
size: .
J: TRBJ1-1
D: .
CDR3: CSVGLNTEAFF
DNA: TGCAGCGTTGGGCTGAACACTGAAGCTTTCTTT

V: TRBV25-1
size: .
J: TRBJ1-1
D: .
CDR3: CANVGGVLTEAFF
DNA: TGTGCCAACGTAGGGGGGGTTCTCACTGAAGCTTTCTTT

V: TRBV5-1
size: once
J: TRBJ2-7
D: .
CDR3: CASSLSWGVSYEQYF
DNA: TGCGCCAGCAGCTTGAGCTGGGGGGTGTCCTACGAGCAGTACTTC

V: TRBV4-3
size: .
J: TRBJ1-4
D: .
CDR3: CASSQQSQGSYEKLFF
DNA: TGCGCCAGCAGCCAACAGTCTCAGGGCAGCTACGAAAAACTGTTTTTT

V: TRBV27
size: .
J: TRBJ2-1
D: TRBD2
CDR3: CASSSPMTSGADEQFF
DNA: TGTGCCAGCAGTTCGCCAATGACTAGCGGGGCCGATGAGCAGTTCTTC

V: TRBV2
size: .
J: TRBJ2-7
D: TRBD1
CDR3: CASSDTQGAYEQYF
DNA: TGTGCCAGCAGTGATACACAGGGGGCCTACGAGCAGTACTTC

V: TRBV28
size: .
J: TRBJ2-3
D: TRBD2
CDR3: CASSGLAGGSVTSTDTQYF
DNA: TGTGCCAGCAGTGGGCTAGCGGGGGGCTCTGTTACTAGCACAGATACGCAGTATTTT

V: TRBV12-3/TRBV12-4
size: .
J: TRBJ1-5
D: .
CDR3: CASSLGSGQPQHF
DNA: TGTGCCAGCAGTTTGGGGAGTGGGCAGCCCCAGCATTTT

V: TRBV7-8
size: .
J: TRBJ1-6
D: .
CDR3: CASSLAGVQSPLHF
DNA: TGTGCCAGCAGCTTAGCAGGGGTACAATCACCCCTCCACTTT

V: TRBV5-1
size: few
J: TRBJ2-7
D: .
CDR3: CASSSPDTYEQYF
DNA: TGCGCCAGCAGCTCGCCCGACACCTACGAGCAGTACTTC